Included here is one T cell receptor beta chain sequence, with context. This entry belongs to a study of blood T cell repertoires in COVID-19. Produced via immunoSEQ multiplex PCR; TCRdb's table is partial and in-frame only. This table has fewer than 100,000 clones, about 85% appearing once. Sequencing used peripheral blood. This TCR was sampled from a man between 65 and 85 years old with acute or convalescent COVID-19.

The CDR3 region is CASSGGGTDTQYF. In nucleotides, the CDR3 is TGTGCCAGCTCCGGGGGGGGCACAGATACGCAGTATTTT. The chain employs TRBV18 and TRBJ2-3; TRBD2 matches at 8 bases. V trimming: 6 bases; J trimming: 1 base; junction bases outside the gene matches: 0. Germline V gene data show CDR1 as KGHSH and CDR2 as LQKENI. The CDR3 runs 13 residues.